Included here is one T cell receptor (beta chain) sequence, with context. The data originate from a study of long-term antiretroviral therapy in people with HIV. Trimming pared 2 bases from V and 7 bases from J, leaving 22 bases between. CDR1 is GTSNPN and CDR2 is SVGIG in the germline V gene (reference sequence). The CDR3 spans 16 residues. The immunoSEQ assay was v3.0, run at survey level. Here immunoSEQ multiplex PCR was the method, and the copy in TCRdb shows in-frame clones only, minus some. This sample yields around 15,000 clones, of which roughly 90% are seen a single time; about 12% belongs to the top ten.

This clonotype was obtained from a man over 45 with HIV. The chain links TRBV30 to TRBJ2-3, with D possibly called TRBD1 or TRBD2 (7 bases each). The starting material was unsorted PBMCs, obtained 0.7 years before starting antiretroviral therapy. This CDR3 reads CAWSMWSGRGGYTQYF. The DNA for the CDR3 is TGTGCCTGGAGTATGTGGTCCGGCAGGGGGGGGTATACGCAGTATTTT.